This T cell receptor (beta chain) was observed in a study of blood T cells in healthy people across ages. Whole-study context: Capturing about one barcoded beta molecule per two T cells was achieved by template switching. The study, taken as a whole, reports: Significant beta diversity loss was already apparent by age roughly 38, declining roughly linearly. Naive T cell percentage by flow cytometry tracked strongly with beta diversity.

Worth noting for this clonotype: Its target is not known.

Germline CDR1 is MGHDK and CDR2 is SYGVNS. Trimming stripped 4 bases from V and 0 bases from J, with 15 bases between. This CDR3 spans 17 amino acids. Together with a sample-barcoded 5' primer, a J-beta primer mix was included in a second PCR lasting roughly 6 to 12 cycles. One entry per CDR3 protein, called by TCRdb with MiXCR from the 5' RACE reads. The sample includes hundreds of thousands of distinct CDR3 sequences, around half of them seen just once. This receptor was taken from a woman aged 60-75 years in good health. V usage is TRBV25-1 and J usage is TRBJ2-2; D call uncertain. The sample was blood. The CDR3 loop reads CASSGLRDGANTGELFF. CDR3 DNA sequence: TGTGCCAGCAGTGGGCTCCGCGACGGCGCGAACACCGGGGAGCTGTTTTTT.